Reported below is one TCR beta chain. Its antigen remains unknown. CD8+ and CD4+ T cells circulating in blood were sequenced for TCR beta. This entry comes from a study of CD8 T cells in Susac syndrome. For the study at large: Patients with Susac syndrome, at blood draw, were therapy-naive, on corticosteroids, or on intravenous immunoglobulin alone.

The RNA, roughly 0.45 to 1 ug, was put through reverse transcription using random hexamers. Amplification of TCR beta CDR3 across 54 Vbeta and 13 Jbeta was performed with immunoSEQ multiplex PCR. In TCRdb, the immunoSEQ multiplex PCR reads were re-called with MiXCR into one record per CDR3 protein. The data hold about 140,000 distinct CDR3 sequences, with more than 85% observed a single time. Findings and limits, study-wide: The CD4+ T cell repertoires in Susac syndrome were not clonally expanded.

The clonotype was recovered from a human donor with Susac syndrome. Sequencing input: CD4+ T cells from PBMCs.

This CDR3 reads CASSLNPGDYGYTF. In nucleotides, the CDR3 is TGCGCCAGCAGCTTGAATCCGGGGGACTATGGCTACACCTTC. This chain uses TRBV5-1 with TRBJ1-2; tentatively, D is TRBD1 (5 bases). The V gene lost 1 base and the J gene lost 3 bases, with 10 bases spanning the gap. The CDR3 extends over 14 amino acids. CDR1 and CDR2 from the germline V gene are SGHRS and YFSETQ.